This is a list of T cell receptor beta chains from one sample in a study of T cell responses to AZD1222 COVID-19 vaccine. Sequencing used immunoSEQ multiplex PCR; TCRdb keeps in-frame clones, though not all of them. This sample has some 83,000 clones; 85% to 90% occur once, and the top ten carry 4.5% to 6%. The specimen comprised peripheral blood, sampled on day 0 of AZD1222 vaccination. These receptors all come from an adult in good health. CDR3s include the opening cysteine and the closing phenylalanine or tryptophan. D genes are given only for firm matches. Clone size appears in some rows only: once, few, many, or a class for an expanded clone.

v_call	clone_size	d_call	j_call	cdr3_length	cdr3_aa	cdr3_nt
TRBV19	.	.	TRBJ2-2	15	CASMRKAFITGELFF	TGTGCCAGTATGAGGAAAGCTTTCATCACCGGGGAGCTGTTTTTT
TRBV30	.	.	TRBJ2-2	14	CALNPGSNAGELFF	TGTGCCTTAAACCCGGGGTCGAACGCCGGGGAGCTGTTTTTT
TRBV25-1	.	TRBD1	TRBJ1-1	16	CASSELGGSMNTEAFF	TGTGCCAGCAGTGAATTAGGGGGCAGTATGAACACTGAAGCTTTCTTT
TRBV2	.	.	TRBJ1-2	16	CASNQQGFKAGYGYTF	TGTGCCAGCAATCAACAGGGTTTCAAGGCAGGCTATGGCTACACCTTC
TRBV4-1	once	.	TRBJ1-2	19	CASSHEDTIQGSWNYGYTF	TGCGCCAGCAGCCACGAGGATACGATACAGGGTAGTTGGAACTATGGCTACACCTTC
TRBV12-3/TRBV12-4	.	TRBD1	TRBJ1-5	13	CASSLTGVQPQHF	TGTGCCAGCAGTCTAACAGGGGTCCAGCCCCAGCATTTT
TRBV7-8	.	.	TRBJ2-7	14	CASSLGRNTYEQYF	TGTGCCAGCAGCTTAGGGCGGAATACCTACGAGCAGTACTTC
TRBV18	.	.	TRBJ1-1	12	CASSAMGIEAFF	TGTGCCAGCTCCGCTATGGGTATTGAAGCTTTCTTT
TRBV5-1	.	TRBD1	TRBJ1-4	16	CASSSPDRGPNEKLFF	TGCGCCAGCAGCTCGCCGGACAGGGGACCGAATGAAAAACTGTTTTTT
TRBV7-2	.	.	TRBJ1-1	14	CASSPSAGVTEAFF	TGTGCCAGCAGCCCGTCGGCAGGGGTCACTGAAGCTTTCTTT
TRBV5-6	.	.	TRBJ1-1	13	CASSHESLVGAFF	TGTGCCAGCAGCCACGAATCCTTGGTGGGAGCTTTCTTT
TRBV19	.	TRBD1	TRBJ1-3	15	CASSLGTGSGNTIYF	TGTGCCAGTAGTCTAGGGACAGGGTCTGGAAACACCATATATTTT
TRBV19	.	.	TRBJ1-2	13	CASSDQGGYGYTF	TGTGCCAGTAGTGATCAGGGAGGCTATGGCTACACCTTC
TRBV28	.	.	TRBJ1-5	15	CASRNRARGNQPQHF	TGTGCCAGCAGGAACAGGGCGCGGGGCAATCAGCCCCAGCATTTT
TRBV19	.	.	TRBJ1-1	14	CASGNYGGVTEAFF	TGTGCCAGCGGCAACTACGGGGGCGTCACTGAAGCTTTCTTT
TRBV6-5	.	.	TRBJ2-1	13	CASSTGVDNEQFF	TGTGCCAGCAGTACGGGAGTCGACAATGAGCAGTTCTTC
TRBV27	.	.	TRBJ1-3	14	CASSLTGLGNTIYF	TGTGCCAGCAGTTTAACAGGACTTGGAAACACCATATATTTT
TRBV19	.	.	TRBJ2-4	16	CASSIDYRGAKNIQYF	TGTGCCAGTAGTATAGATTACCGTGGAGCCAAAAACATTCAGTACTTC
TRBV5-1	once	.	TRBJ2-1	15	CASSPEGYSMHEQFF	TGCGCCAGCAGCCCGGAAGGATACTCTATGCATGAGCAGTTCTTC
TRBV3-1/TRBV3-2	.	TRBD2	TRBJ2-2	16	CASSRGLAWNTGELFF	TGTGCCAGCAGCCGTGGACTAGCGTGGAACACCGGGGAGCTGTTTTTT
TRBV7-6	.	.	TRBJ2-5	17	CASSLHITTAIQETQYF	TGTGCCAGCAGCCTACACATCACAACAGCGATACAAGAGACCCAGTACTTC
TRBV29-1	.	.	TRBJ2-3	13	CSAPAGGLDTQYF	TGCAGCGCTCCCGCCGGGGGCCTAGATACGCAGTATTTT
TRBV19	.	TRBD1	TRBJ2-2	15	CASSHRGRGTGELFF	TGTGCCAGTAGTCACAGGGGGCGGGGGACCGGGGAGCTGTTTTTT
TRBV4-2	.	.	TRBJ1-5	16	CASSQIGQGNNQPQHF	TGTGCCAGCAGCCAAATCGGGCAAGGGAACAATCAGCCCCAGCATTTT
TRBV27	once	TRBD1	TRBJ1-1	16	CASSLYLTGGNTEAFF	TGTGCCAGCAGTTTGTACCTGACAGGGGGAAACACTGAAGCTTTCTTT
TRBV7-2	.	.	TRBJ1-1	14	CASSLQGRNTEAFF	TGTGCCAGCAGCTTGCAGGGGCGGAACACTGAAGCTTTCTTT
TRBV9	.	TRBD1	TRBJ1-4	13	CASSVGTGGKLFF	TGTGCCAGCAGCGTTGGGACAGGGGGAAAACTGTTTTTT
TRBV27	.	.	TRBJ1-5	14	CASSLNTSNQPQHF	TGTGCCAGCAGTTTAAACACGAGCAATCAGCCCCAGCATTTT
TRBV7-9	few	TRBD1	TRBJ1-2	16	CASSRVRQGNNAGYTF	TGTGCCAGCAGCCGAGTCCGACAGGGGAATAACGCTGGCTACACCTTC
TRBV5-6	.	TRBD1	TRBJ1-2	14	CASSLGTGGNGYTF	TGTGCCAGCAGCCTGGGGACAGGGGGCAATGGCTACACCTTC
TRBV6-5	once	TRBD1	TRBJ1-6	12	CASGQGGSPLHF	TGTGCCAGCGGACAGGGTGGTTCACCCCTCCACTTT
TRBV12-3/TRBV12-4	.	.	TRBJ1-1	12	CASRSKGTEAFF	TGTGCCAGCAGATCTAAAGGGACTGAAGCTTTCTTT
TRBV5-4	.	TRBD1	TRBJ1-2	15	CASSRDRGHDYGYTF	TGTGCCAGCAGCAGGGACAGGGGGCATGACTATGGCTACACCTTC
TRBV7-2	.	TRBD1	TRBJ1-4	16	CASSFFRGPIHEKLFF	TGTGCCAGCAGCTTTTTCAGGGGGCCTATACATGAAAAACTGTTTTTT
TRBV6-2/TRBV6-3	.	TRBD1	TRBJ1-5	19	CASSPTRTGARISNQPQHF	TGTGCCAGCAGCCCCACTCGGACAGGGGCTCGTATAAGCAATCAGCCCCAGCATTTT
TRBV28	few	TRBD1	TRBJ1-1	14	CASTPPGGLAEAFF	TGTGCCAGCACCCCGCCAGGGGGACTGGCTGAAGCTTTCTTT
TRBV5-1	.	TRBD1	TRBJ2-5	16	CASSSRPETGEETQYF	TGCGCCAGCAGCTCACGCCCCGAGACAGGGGAAGAGACCCAGTACTTC
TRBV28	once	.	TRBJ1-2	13	CASKQQGGGGYTF	TGTGCCAGCAAGCAACAGGGAGGCGGAGGCTACACCTTC
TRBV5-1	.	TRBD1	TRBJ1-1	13	CASSMTGATEAFF	TGCGCCAGCAGCATGACAGGGGCGACTGAAGCTTTCTTT
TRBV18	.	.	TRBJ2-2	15	CASPRLETNTGELFF	TGTGCCAGCCCCCGACTAGAGACGAACACCGGGGAGCTGTTTTTT
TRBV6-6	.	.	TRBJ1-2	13	CASSYRAEYGYTF	TGTGCCAGCAGTTACCGGGCCGAATATGGCTACACCTTC
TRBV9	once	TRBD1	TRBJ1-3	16	CASSGVTGGLGNTIYF	TGTGCCAGCAGCGGAGTCACAGGGGGTCTCGGAAACACCATATATTTT
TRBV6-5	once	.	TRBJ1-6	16	CASSYSRSSYNSPLHF	TGTGCCAGCAGTTACTCCCGGAGCTCCTATAATTCACCCCTCCACTTT
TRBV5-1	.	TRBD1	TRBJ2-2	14	CASSREGAIGELFF	TGCGCCAGCAGTAGAGAGGGGGCGATCGGGGAGCTGTTTTTT
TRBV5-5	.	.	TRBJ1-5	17	CASSLIEGGRNNQPQHF	TGTGCCAGCAGCTTAATTGAGGGAGGGCGGAACAATCAGCCCCAGCATTTT
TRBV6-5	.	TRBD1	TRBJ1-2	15	CASIRRDRGDYGYTF	TGTGCCAGCATCCGCCGGGACAGGGGGGACTATGGCTACACCTTC
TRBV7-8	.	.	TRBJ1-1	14	CASSRAVLNTEAFF	TGTGCCAGCAGCCGTGCAGTTCTGAACACTGAAGCTTTCTTT
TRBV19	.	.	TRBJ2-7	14	CASSMAAGAYEQYF	TGTGCCAGTAGTATGGCCGCAGGGGCCTACGAGCAGTACTTC
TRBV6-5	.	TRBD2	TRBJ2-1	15	CASKISGGAYNEQFF	TGTGCCAGCAAGATTAGCGGGGGGGCCTACAATGAGCAGTTCTTC
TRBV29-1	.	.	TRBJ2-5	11	CSVPQSETQYF	TGCAGCGTACCCCAGTCGGAGACCCAGTACTTC
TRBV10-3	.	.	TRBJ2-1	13	CAGSTAGLSEQFF	TGTGCCGGCTCCACTGCCGGCTTAAGTGAGCAGTTCTTC
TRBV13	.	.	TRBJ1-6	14	CASSLGLVYSPLHF	TGTGCCAGCAGCTTAGGCCTTGTTTATTCACCCCTCCACTTT
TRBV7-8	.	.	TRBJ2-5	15	CASSSPRQAPETQYF	TGTGCCAGCAGCTCCCCTAGGCAGGCCCCAGAGACCCAGTACTTC